Reported below is one T cell receptor (beta chain). It has no known antigen specificity. The record has no base qualities; no much larger clone is one base away. Using the deep immunoSEQ assay, TCR CDR3 regions were amplified from genomic DNA by multiplex PCR. Extracted genomic DNA from each cell subset was distributed evenly across all wells of several immunoSEQ 96-well plates, and each plate was treated as a replicate. For sorted subsets, around 200 ng genomic DNA, equal to approximately 30,000 T cell genomes, was loaded into each replicate PCR. Purified libraries were measured with a Qubit 3.0 fluorometer, size-checked on a Bioanalyzer 2100, and measured again with the KAPA Library Quantification kit. Every immunoSEQ 96-well plate was sequenced on a dedicated single-read 150-cycle Illumina NextSeq 550 flow cell. Regarding the original processing steps: Because the immunoSEQ output included only junctional sequences and no quality scores, the filtering could not be the same as the filtering used for full-length reads. To assign V/J genes and CDR3, sequences were annotated against IMGT germline references using PyIR, a Python wrapper for IgBLAST v1.9. Reads were filtered out if the reads had weak V/J assignments (E-value above 1e-6), no CDR3, stop codons, out-of-frame junctions, or ambiguous translated residues. A V3J clonotype was defined by an identical inferred V gene, J gene, and CDR3 amino acid sequence. Percentage overlap between repertoires was calculated by dividing the number of shared unique clonotypes by the size of the smaller repertoire. Richness of each repertoire was evaluated using RTK rarefaction, the Chao1 estimator, and Recon v2.1 estimates of unobserved clonotypes. Generation probabilities for all TCRbeta clonotypes obtained by the gDNA method from a few donors were computed using OLGA. The immuneACCESS repertoire file appears here via TCRdb, limited to in-frame rearrangements. These files lack a portion of the clones; in checked studies, under half of the deficit traces to unresolved V genes, and the cause of the others is not known. The V and J calls and the clone size are those of that table, but D and trimming were determined from the DNA. This sample has about 680,000 clones in its table, and roughly 73% of those were observed once. The biggest ten clones account for around 1.8% of the sample.

This sample was included in a study of shared clonotypes between healthy human individuals (dated by TCRdb to 2018 to 2020). Context from the whole study: Three men and a couple of women, aged 18 to 49 years, made up the cohort. For each donor, CD4 naive and CD4 memory were each given three plates, CD8 naive was given two plates, and CD8 memory was given one plate. To estimate repertoire size and how much clonotype sharing occurs between individuals, the study deeply sequenced the blood TCR repertoires of 5 or 6 healthy adults. Libraries were prepared and TCR repertoires were sequenced by different laboratories using diverse techniques, in order to increase sequencing depth and limit assay-specific biases. Each donor's leukapheresis produced roughly between roughly 0.85 and 10 billion PBMCs. General findings and caveats noted by the study authors: Only blood was sampled, and tissue TCR repertoires likely differ from those in blood. Pairwise subsampling indicated that sequencing depth was expected to affect the degree of clonotype sharing among donors. Larger estimated clonotype richness was generally found for naive subsets than for memory subsets. Around 5% of naive CD4, 3.5% of naive CD8, 2.3% of memory CD4, and over 0.35% of memory CD8 clonotypes were shared across several donors. Rarefaction of sorted-subset datasets indicated incomplete sequencing despite the large sequencing depth. Higher generation probabilities were observed for clonotypes shared by all four sorted-subset donors than for non-shared clonotypes. Because the study included only a small number of donors, the genetic and exposure-history diversity represented was limited.

The CDR3 covers 14 residues, taking in both the cysteine and the phenylalanine. CDR3 DNA is the only sequence kept; it has 42 bases, read in frame from the first base. CDR1 and CDR2 were assigned from the germline V gene as MNHEY and SVGAGI. V is shortened by 2 bases, J by 6 bases, and the region joining them spans 13 bases. Healthy HIV-negative adults with no recently reported acute infections or vaccinations were included as donors. All donors were Caucasian adults living in Nashville, Tennessee, USA. Magnetic negative selection was used to enrich CD4+ T cells, after which naive cells were positively selected on CD45RA and the negative fraction became the memory subset. Blood was obtained by leukapheresis, after which PBMCs were separated by Ficoll-Histopaque density gradient centrifugation and cryopreserved in liquid nitrogen vapor phase. Analytical flow cytometry was used to check the purity and quantity of each magnetically sorted T cell population. Genomic DNA was isolated from every sorted fraction and measured by UV absorbance on a Nanodrop 2000c.

The sample was memory CD4+ T cells sorted from blood. The intended sense of this specimen's cell subset or site label: CD45RA-negative fraction. The rearranged segments are TRBV6-5 and TRBJ1-2; a tentative D call is TRBD1 (6 bases match). The source of this sequence is a woman in her 30s in good health. The CDR3 corresponds to CASSYLPGADGYTF. The sequenced DNA: TGTGCCAGCAGTTACCTTCCGGGGGCAGATGGCTACACCTTC.